This T cell receptor (beta chain) came from a study of blood T cell repertoires in COVID-19. The germline CDR1 and CDR2 sequences are DFQATT and SNEGSKA (reference sequence). This CDR3 has 8 residues. Using immunoSEQ multiplex PCR, the repertoire was profiled, and TCRdb retains in-frame clones only, with some absent. The table lists tens of thousands of clones, roughly 81% of them singletons, with around 5.2% in the top ten. This clone was seen only a few times. One end of the junction varies from germline; a read error may be responsible. The sequence derives from a man aged 80 or over with COVID-19, enrolled during active disease. The gene calls are TRBV20-1 and TRBJ1-2, with D possibly TRBD1 on 6 matching bases. Sequenced input: peripheral blood. In DNA form, the CDR3 reads TGCAGTGCTAGAGGGACAGCCTTC. Protein sequence: CSARGTAF.